The 5 T cell receptor beta chains below were found in one sample sequenced in a study of OX40 agonist ivuxolimab in advanced cancers. The protocol was immunoSEQ multiplex PCR, while the TCRdb copy is restricted to in-frame clones and leaves out a portion. This sample has roughly 60,000 clones, with roughly 84% found just once. The sample consisted of CD4+ or CD8+ T cells sorted from blood, taken in a trial of the OX40 agonist ivuxolimab. The receptors were sampled from an adult with an advanced solid tumor such as melanoma, head and neck, liver or kidney cancer.

The chain couples TRBV27 to TRBJ1-1; D ambiguous. V gave up 6 bases and J gave up 0 bases, with 23 bases separating them. This CDR3 is 18 amino acids long. Germline loops: CDR1 MNHEY, CDR2 SMNVEV (reference sequence). CDR3 DNA: TGTGCCAGCAGGCCACTCCGACCTAATGGAATGATGAACACTGAAGCTTTCTTT. It codes for CASRPLRPNGMMNTEAFF.

The chain employs TRBV28 and TRBJ1-2; no firm D call. The V end lost 7 bases, the J end lost 2 bases, and 8 bases lay between the germline ends. This CDR3 spans 12 amino acids. CDR1 MDHEN and CDR2 SYDVKM come from the germline V gene. DNA for the CDR3: TGTGCCAGCACTTCACAGAACTATGGCTACACCTTC. Translation gives CASTSQNYGYTF.

The chain combines TRBV11-3 with TRBJ2-7; 7 bases fit TRBD1. The CDR3 loop spans 15 amino acids. After removal of 2 bases from V and 7 bases from J, the junction contained 11 bases not matched to a gene. The V gene's germline CDR1 is SGHNT and CDR2 YENEEA. The CDR3 sequence: CASSLIYDRVVEQYF. CDR3 nucleotide sequence: TGTGCCAGCAGCTTAATCTATGACAGGGTAGTGGAGCAGTACTTC.

The chain combines TRBV5-4 with TRBJ2-1, with TRBD2 identical over 11 bases. The CDR3 consists of 16 residues. V dropped 4 bases and J dropped 4; count of bases not matched to a gene: 7. Germline V gene lookup returns CDR1 SGHNT and CDR2 YYREEE (reference sequence). The CDR3 spells CASSTYTSGSYNEQFF. Written as DNA, the CDR3 is TGTGCCAGCAGCACCTATACTAGCGGGAGTTACAATGAGCAGTTCTTC.

The chain employs TRBV5-1 and TRBJ2-1; 9 bases fit TRBD1. The CDR3 has 18 residues. V gave up 5 bases and J gave up 4 bases; unmatched junction bases: 16. Germline CDR1 reads SGHRS; CDR2 reads YFSETQ. The CDR3 sequence is CASSSLKRTGAPYNEQFF. The CDR3 DNA follows: TGCGCCAGCAGTTCTTTAAAACGGACAGGGGCCCCTTACAATGAGCAGTTCTTC.